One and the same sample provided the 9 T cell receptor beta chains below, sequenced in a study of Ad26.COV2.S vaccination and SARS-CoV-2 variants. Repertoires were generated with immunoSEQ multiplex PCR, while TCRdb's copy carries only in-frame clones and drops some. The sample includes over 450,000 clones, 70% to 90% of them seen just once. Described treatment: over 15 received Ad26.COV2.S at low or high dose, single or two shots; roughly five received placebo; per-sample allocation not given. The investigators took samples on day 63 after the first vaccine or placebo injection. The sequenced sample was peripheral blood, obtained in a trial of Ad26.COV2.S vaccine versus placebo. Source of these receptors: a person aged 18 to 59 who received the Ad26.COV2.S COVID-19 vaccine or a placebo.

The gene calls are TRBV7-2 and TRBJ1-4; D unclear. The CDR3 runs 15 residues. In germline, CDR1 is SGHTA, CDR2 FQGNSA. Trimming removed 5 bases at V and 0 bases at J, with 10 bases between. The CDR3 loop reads CASSPAAATNEKLFF. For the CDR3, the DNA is TGTGCCAGCAGCCCGGCGGCAGCAACTAATGAAAAACTGTTTTTT.

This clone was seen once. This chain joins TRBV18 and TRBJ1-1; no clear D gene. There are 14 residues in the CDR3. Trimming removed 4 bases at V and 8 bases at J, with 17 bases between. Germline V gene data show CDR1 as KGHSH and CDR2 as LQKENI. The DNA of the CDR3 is TGTGCCAGCTCACTTCTAAAACTCGAGAACGAAGCTTTCTTT. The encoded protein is CASSLLKLENEAFF.

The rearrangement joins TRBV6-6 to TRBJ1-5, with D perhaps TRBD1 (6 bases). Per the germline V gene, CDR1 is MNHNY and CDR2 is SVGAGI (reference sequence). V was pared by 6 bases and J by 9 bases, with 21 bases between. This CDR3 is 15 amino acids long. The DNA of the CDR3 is TGTGCCAGCAGCCCAGGGGCGGGGGCACGCTGGCCCCAGCATTTT. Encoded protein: CASSPGAGARWPQHF.

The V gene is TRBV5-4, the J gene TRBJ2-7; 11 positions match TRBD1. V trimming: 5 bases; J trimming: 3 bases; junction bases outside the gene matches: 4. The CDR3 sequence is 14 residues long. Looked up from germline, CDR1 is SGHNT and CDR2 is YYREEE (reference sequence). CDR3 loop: CASRSGQGDYEQYF. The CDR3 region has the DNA TGTGCCAGCAGGTCGGGACAGGGGGACTACGAGCAGTACTTC.

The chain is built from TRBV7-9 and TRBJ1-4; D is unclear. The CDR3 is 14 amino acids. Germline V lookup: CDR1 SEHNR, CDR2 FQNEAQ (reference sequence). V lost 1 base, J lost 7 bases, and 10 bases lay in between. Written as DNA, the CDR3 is TGTGCCAGCAGCTTAGGTATCTTGGGTGAAAAACTGTTTTTT. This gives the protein CASSLGILGEKLFF. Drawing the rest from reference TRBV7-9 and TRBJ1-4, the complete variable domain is DTGVSQNPRHKITKRGQNVTFRCDPISEHNRLYWYRQTLGQGPEFLTYFQNEAQLEKSRLLSDRFSAERPKGSFSTLEIQRTEQGDSAMYLCASSLGILGEKLFFGSGTQLSVL.

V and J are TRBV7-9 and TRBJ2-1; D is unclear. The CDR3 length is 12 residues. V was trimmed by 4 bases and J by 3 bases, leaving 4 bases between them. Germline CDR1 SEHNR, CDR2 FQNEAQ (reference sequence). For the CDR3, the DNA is TGTGCCAGCAGCTATGACTACAATGAGCAGTTCTTC. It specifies CASSYDYNEQFF.

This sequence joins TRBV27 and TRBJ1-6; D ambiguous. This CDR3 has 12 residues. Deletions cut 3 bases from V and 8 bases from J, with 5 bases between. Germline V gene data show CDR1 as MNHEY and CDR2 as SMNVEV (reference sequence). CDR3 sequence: CASSFKYSPLHF. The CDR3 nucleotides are TGTGCCAGCAGTTTTAAGTATTCACCCCTCCACTTT.

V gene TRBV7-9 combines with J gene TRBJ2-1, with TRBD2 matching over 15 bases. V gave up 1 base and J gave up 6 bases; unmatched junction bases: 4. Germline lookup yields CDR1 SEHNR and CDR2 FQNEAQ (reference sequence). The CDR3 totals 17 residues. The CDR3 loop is CASSLGTSGREGNEQFF. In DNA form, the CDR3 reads TGTGCCAGCAGCTTAGGGACTAGCGGGAGGGAGGGCAATGAGCAGTTCTTC. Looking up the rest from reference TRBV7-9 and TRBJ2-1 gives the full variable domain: DTGVSQNPRHKITKRGQNVTFRCDPISEHNRLYWYRQTLGQGPEFLTYFQNEAQLEKSRLLSDRFSAERPKGSFSTLEIQRTEQGDSAMYLCASSLGTSGREGNEQFFGPGTRLTVL.

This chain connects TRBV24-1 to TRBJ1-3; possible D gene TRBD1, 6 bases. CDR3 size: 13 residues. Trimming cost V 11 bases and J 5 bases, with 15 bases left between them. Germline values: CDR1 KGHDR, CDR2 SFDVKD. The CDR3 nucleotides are TGTGCCAATTTCCGGGACATAAGAAACACCATATATTTT. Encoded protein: CANFRDIRNTIYF.